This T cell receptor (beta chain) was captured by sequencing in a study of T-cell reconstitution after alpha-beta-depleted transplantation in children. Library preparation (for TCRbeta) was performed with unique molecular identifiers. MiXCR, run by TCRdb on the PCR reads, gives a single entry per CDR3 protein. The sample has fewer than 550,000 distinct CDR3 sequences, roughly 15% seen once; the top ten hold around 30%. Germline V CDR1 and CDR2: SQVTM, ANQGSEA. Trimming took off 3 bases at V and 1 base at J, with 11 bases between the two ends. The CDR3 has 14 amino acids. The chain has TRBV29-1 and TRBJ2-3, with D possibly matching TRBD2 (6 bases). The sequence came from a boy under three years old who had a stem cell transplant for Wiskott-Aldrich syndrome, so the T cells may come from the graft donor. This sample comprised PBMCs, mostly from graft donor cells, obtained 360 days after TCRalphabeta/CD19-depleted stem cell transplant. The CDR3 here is CSVDRGKGTDTQYF. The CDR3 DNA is TGCAGCGTTGATCGCGGGAAGGGCACAGATACGCAGTATTTT.